These T cell receptor beta chains were read from a single sample in a study of T-cell reconstitution after alpha-beta-depleted transplantation in children. TCRdb used MiXCR to reprocess the PCR reads, holding one entry per CDR3 protein. The data contain some 640,000 distinct CDR3 sequences, around 17% of them seen just once; the ten biggest clones take up over 0.95%. Material: PBMCs from the stem cell graft donor, obtained from the stem cell graft. The receptors originated from a human donor who donated a stem cell graft to a child with acute myeloid leukemia. CDR3s include the opening cysteine and the closing phenylalanine or tryptophan.

V gene	CDR3 length	J gene	CDR3 protein
TRBV11-2	16	TRBJ1-5	CASSSTGGQSNQPQHF
TRBV11-2	15	TRBJ1-6	CASSPLGRVNSPLHF
TRBV29-1	12	TRBJ1-6	CSPQERNPPLHF
TRBV27	14	TRBJ2-7	CASRLRQGPHEQYF
TRBV7-9	14	TRBJ2-1	CASTLASTPYEQFF
TRBV12-3/TRBV12-4	16	TRBJ1-1	CASSLSGGILNTEAFF
TRBV11-3	13	TRBJ2-1	CASSEPSYNEQFF
TRBV20-1	15	TRBJ1-6	CSARAEASQASPLHF
TRBV5-1	15	TRBJ1-5	CASSLGSGSNQPQHF
TRBV5-1	15	TRBJ2-7	CASSFRLAGAYEQYF
TRBV7-9	14	TRBJ1-6	CASSHVGPTFPLHF
TRBV7-6	16	TRBJ1-5	CASSLYSRDYNQPQHF
TRBV5-1	17	TRBJ2-3	CASSFVQGQGGRDTQYF
TRBV19	14	TRBJ1-1	CASSDVQPNTEAFF
TRBV5-1	15	TRBJ2-1	CASAGGLTGVDEQFF
TRBV20-1	17	TRBJ2-1	CSASGAIAGVYYNEQFF
TRBV4-3	16	TRBJ1-2	CASSQEVQGINYGYTF
TRBV20-1	14	TRBJ1-3	CSASWWGTGNTIYF
TRBV3-1	17	TRBJ1-1	CASSQGFNRGRNTEAFF
TRBV5-6	16	TRBJ2-7	CASSSPGTASSYEQYF
TRBV7-9	15	TRBJ1-1	CASSRGWGADTEAFF
TRBV4-3	15	TRBJ2-2	CASSQDFSNTGELFF
TRBV5-1	15	TRBJ2-1	CASSSLAGPPGEPFF
TRBV30	14	TRBJ1-6	CAWNTGQTNSPLHF
TRBV20-1	13	TRBJ2-5	CSASHEGMGTQYF
TRBV4-3	16	TRBJ2-7	CASSHVHGQGFHEQYF
TRBV15	13	TRBJ2-3	CATSRGGADTQYF
TRBV10-3	14	TRBJ1-5	CAIRADRNYQPQHF
TRBV6-5	17	TRBJ2-6	CASSYGTGYSGANVLTF
TRBV5-4	13	TRBJ1-1	CASSSPGTPEAFF
TRBV7-2	14	TRBJ2-3	CASSLDRFTDTQYF
TRBV19	15	TRBJ2-3	CASSIRVSSTDTQYF
TRBV7-9	8	TRBJ1-2	CASSPPTF
TRBV5-6	14	TRBJ2-5	CASSSQGRQETQYF
TRBV20-1	16	TRBJ2-4	CSATIAGAATKNIQYF
TRBV4-2	13	TRBJ2-7	CARGPGLYHEQYF
TRBV20-1	14	TRBJ2-2	CSARDRVNTGELFF
TRBV20-1	14	TRBJ1-1	CSARQGRRSTEAFF
TRBV29-1	11	TRBJ1-1	CSGDRNTEAFF
TRBV7-9	16	TRBJ1-2	CASSNPQLPLPYGYTF
TRBV7-2	15	TRBJ2-2	CASRTGTGNTGELFF
TRBV7-2	16	TRBJ1-3	CASSLVLSGVGNTIYF
TRBV6-2/TRBV6-3	14	TRBJ2-1	CASSYRGRYNEQFF
TRBV20-1	14	TRBJ1-2	CSARDHASTYGYTF
TRBV5-1	14	TRBJ2-4	CASSLGQGEDIQYF
TRBV7-2	15	TRBJ2-2	CASSLSPIGTGELFF
TRBV7-2	13	TRBJ1-5	CASSFRGNQPQHF